This TCR beta chain was captured in a study of blood T cell repertoires in COVID-19. This clone was detected only once. J lost 10 bases, V lost 2 bases, and 6 bases had no gene match. Germline V gene lookup returns CDR1 SNHLY and CDR2 FYNNEI. This CDR3 is 15 amino acids long. Profiling relied on immunoSEQ multiplex PCR, and the TCRdb table lists in-frame clones only, not all of them. This sample has 130,000 or so clones; over 80% occur once, and the top ten carry roughly 4%. The source of this sequence is a woman in her thirties who had recovered from COVID-19. Specimen: PBMCs or T cells enriched from blood (not recorded which). The gene calls are TRBV2 and TRBJ1-6; TRBD1 matches at 9 bases. This CDR3 is CASSETGQGISPLHF. CDR3 in DNA: TGTGCCAGCAGTGAAACGGGACAGGGTATATCACCCCTCCACTTT.